This TCR beta chain is from a study of tumor-infiltrating lymphocytes in primary liver carcinoma. As for the study in general: Stage T1-T3 N0M0 tumors measured about 4.2 to 11 cm at most. Tissue type made little difference to sample yields of roughly 3.5 to 7.5 million productive TCRbeta reads. Study-level findings and limits: Relative to blood, tumors carried a significantly larger fraction of the repertoire in their top 250 clones (p = 0.039).

Germline V gives CDR1 LNHDA, CDR2 SQIVND (reference sequence). There are 14 residues in the CDR3. The authors took blood RNA from unsorted whole blood and also extracted germline DNA. Researchers generated TCR beta cDNA from 500 to 600 ng of total RNA, relying on a constant-region primer. A slightly modified ARM-PCR protocol with three nested multiplex PCR rounds produced these TCR beta libraries. TRBV1-TRBV30 forward and Cbeta reverse primers drove the first two roughly 10-cycle rounds. One entry per CDR3 protein results from TCRdb running MiXCR on the multiplex PCR reads. The data show fewer than 350,000 distinct CDR3 sequences, with 60% to 80% seen just once and approximately 9.4% held by the top ten. As regards this clonotype: As yet, its antigen is unknown.

This clonotype originated in a man between 35 and 55 years old with primary liver carcinoma and hepatitis B virus infection. Sequenced material: peripheral blood. The chain carries TRBV19 and TRBJ1-5; 8 bases line up with TRBD1. The J call may be incorrect, as the DNA end agrees better with TRBJ2-3. The CDR3 loop reads CASSSTGGFQPQYF. CDR3 DNA: TGTGCCAGTAGTAGCACAGGGGGGTTTCAGCCCCAGTATTTT.